The clone carrying this T cell receptor beta chain was picked up a small number of times. Using its own MiXCR run on the reads, TCRdb lists one record per CDR3 protein. The sample shows 150,000 or so distinct CDR3 sequences, roughly 6% of them seen only once. The data belong to a study of T cell repertoires in cytomegalovirus infection. V gave up 3 bases and J gave up 4 bases, with 15 bases separating them. CDR3 size: 14 residues. Looked up from germline, CDR1 is DFQATT and CDR2 is SNEGSKA (reference sequence). This chain links TRBV20-1 with TRBJ2-5; the D gene could be TRBD1 or TRBD2 (6 bases each). The source of this sequence is a human donor in good health (CMV status not recorded). Some clones in this sample may be carry-over from other donors' samples. The sequencing input was PBMCs. DNA for the CDR3: TGCAGTGCTAGGAGGTGGGGGGCAGGAGAGACCCAGTACTTC. It is translated as CSARRWGAGETQYF.